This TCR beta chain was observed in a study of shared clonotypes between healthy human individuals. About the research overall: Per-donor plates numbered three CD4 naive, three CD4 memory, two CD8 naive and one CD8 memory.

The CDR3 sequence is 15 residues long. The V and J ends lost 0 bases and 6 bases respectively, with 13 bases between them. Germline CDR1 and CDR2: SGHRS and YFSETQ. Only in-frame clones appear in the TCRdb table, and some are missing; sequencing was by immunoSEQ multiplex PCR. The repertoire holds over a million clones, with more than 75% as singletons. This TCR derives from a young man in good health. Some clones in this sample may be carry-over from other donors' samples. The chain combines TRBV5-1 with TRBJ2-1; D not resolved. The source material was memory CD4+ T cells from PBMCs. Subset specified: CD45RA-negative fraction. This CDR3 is CASSLASRLSNEQFF. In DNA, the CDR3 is TGCGCCAGCAGCTTGGCGTCCAGGTTGAGCAATGAGCAGTTCTTC.